The 9 T cell receptor beta chains reported below all come from one sample, sequenced in a study of blood T cell repertoires in COVID-19. Sequencing was performed with immunoSEQ multiplex PCR; in TCRdb, only in-frame clones are kept and a portion is missing. Of 62,000 or so clones in the sample, 80% to 90% are singletons; the top ten hold around 4.1%. The sequencing sample was made of PBMCs or T cells enriched from blood (not recorded which). The receptors were sampled from a middle-aged woman with acute COVID-19.

This chain links TRBV7-9 with TRBJ2-2; 10 nucleotides agree with TRBD2. CDR1 is SEHNR, CDR2 FQNEAQ, per germline (reference sequence). V shed 4 bases, J shed 0 bases, and the junction held 5 bases outside the gene matches. CDR3 length equals 17 residues. The DNA of the CDR3 is TGTGCCAGCAGCTCCTTAGCGGGAGGTACGAACACCGGGGAGCTGTTTTTT. Translated, it gives CASSSLAGGTNTGELFF.

This clone was observed a single time. This rearrangement joins TRBV7-3 to TRBJ2-3; possible D gene TRBD1, 6 bases. Germline V gene lookup returns CDR1 SGHTA and CDR2 FQGTGA. The CDR3 is 15 residues long. Deletions cut 5 bases from V and 4 bases from J, with 16 bases between. The CDR3 DNA reads as TGTGCCAGCAGCGAAATTCAGGGGTCGGCAGATACGCAGTATTTT. Encoded protein: CASSEIQGSADTQYF.

The chain uses TRBV19 and TRBJ1-1; D gene unclear. The V end lost 8 bases, the J end lost 6 bases, and 10 bases lay between the germline ends. CDR3 length: 11 residues. Germline V gene lookup returns CDR1 LNHDA and CDR2 SQIVND (reference sequence). The CDR3 here is CASARLSEAFF. The CDR3 DNA follows: TGTGCCAGTGCTAGATTATCTGAAGCTTTCTTT.

This sequence joins TRBV14 and TRBJ1-6; possibly TRBD1 for D (6 bases). Germline assignment: CDR1 SGHDN and CDR2 FVKESK. Trimming took 8 bases from V and 7 from J, leaving 15 bases between them. CDR3 length equals 14 residues. The CDR3 DNA follows: TGTGCCAGCGGACCGCGGACAGCCAATTCACCCCTCCACTTT. Translation: CASGPRTANSPLHF.

V usage is TRBV5-1 and J usage is TRBJ1-2; no clear D. The length of the CDR3 is 14 residues. V lost 1 base, J lost 0 bases, and 7 bases lay in between. The germline V gene has CDR1 SGHRS and CDR2 YFSETQ. CDR3 amino acids: CASSLSQSNYGYTF. In nucleotides, the CDR3 is TGCGCCAGCAGCTTGTCTCAGTCTAACTATGGCTACACCTTC.

This clone was seen a single time. The chain couples TRBV19 to TRBJ2-4; D might be TRBD1 (6 bases). The CDR3 extends over 14 amino acids. Germline assignment: CDR1 LNHDA and CDR2 SQIVND (reference sequence). Trimming pared 7 bases from V and 8 bases from J, leaving 18 bases between. CDR3 amino acids: CASKLGPKGDIQYF. For the CDR3, the DNA is TGTGCCAGTAAGCTGGGACCTAAGGGGGACATTCAGTACTTC. Looking up the rest from reference TRBV19 and TRBJ2-4 gives the full variable domain: DGGITQSPKYLFRKEGQNVTLSCEQNLNHDAMYWYRQDPGQGLRLIYYSQIVNDFQKGDIAEGYSVSREKKESFPLTVTSAQKNPTAFYLCASKLGPKGDIQYFGAGTRLSVL.

The chain recombines TRBV3-1 (or the pseudogene TRBV3-2) with TRBJ1-2; D is perhaps TRBD1 (6 bases). Germline assignment: CDR1 LGHDT and CDR2 YNNKEL (reference sequence). V dropped 2 bases and J dropped 8 bases, with 6 bases sitting between them. The CDR3 is 11 residues long. As DNA, the CDR3 is TGTGCCAGCAGCCAACAGGGGGGCTACACCTTC. Translating it yields CASSQQGGYTF.

The chain has TRBV6-5 and TRBJ1-5; perhaps TRBD1 as D (5 bases). The V end lost 0 bases, the J end lost 6 bases, and 9 bases lay between the germline ends. CDR3 length: 14 residues. Germline V gene data show CDR1 as MNHEY and CDR2 as SVGAGI. The DNA of the CDR3 is TGTGCCAGCAGTTACTCCTCCAGGGCTCAGCCCCAGCATTTT. This codes for CASSYSSRAQPQHF.

This clone was seen a single time. V and J are TRBV14 and TRBJ2-5, with 11 bases that match TRBD2. This CDR3 contains 15 residues. Germline assignment: CDR1 SGHDN and CDR2 FVKESK. After removal of 0 bases from V and 6 bases from J, the junction contained 3 bases not matched to a gene. The CDR3 loop is CASSQDSGRVKTQYF. Written as DNA, the CDR3 is TGTGCCAGCAGCCAAGATAGCGGGAGGGTGAAGACCCAGTACTTC.